A selection of T cell receptor beta chains follows, all from one sample in a study of identifying expanded T cells in peripheral blood. Assay used: immunoSEQ multiplex PCR; TCRdb lists only in-frame clones, some missing. This table has approximately 100,000 clones, around 85% appearing once. Sequencing was done on a sample of blood. These receptors originate from a person between 18 and 75 years old in good health. Each CDR3 is given with its conserved first and last residue. Each record gives: J gene, V gene, D gene, clone size, CDR3 protein, CDR3 DNA. The D gene is left open where the match is weak. Clone size, where shown, is once, few, many, or a class for clones that have expanded.

J gene: TRBJ2-2
V gene: TRBV7-9
D gene: .
clone size: .
CDR3 protein: CASSPGETGELFF
CDR3 DNA: TGTGCCAGCAGCCCGGGGGAGACCGGGGAGCTGTTTTTT

J gene: TRBJ1-1
V gene: TRBV6-6
D gene: .
clone size: .
CDR3 protein: CASSFQGWDTEAFF
CDR3 DNA: TGTGCCAGCAGTTTTCAGGGGTGGGACACTGAAGCTTTCTTT

J gene: TRBJ1-5
V gene: TRBV2
D gene: .
clone size: .
CDR3 protein: CASSEGFGSNQPQHF
CDR3 DNA: TGTGCCAGCAGTGAGGGGTTCGGGAGCAATCAGCCCCAGCATTTT

J gene: TRBJ1-2
V gene: TRBV7-9
D gene: .
clone size: .
CDR3 protein: CASSQVGDGRGFNYGYTF
CDR3 DNA: TGTGCCAGCAGCCAAGTAGGCGACGGTCGGGGTTTTAACTATGGCTACACCTTC

J gene: TRBJ2-1
V gene: TRBV6-1
D gene: TRBD2
clone size: .
CDR3 protein: CASSEVAGGYNEQFF
CDR3 DNA: TGTGCCAGCAGTGAGGTGGCGGGGGGATACAATGAGCAGTTCTTC

J gene: TRBJ2-1
V gene: TRBV6-5
D gene: .
clone size: .
CDR3 protein: CASSYSSFGNEQFF
CDR3 DNA: TGTGCCAGCAGTTACTCGTCTTTCGGCAATGAGCAGTTCTTC

J gene: TRBJ1-5
V gene: TRBV30
D gene: .
clone size: few
CDR3 protein: CAWSVDSNQPQHF
CDR3 DNA: TGTGCCTGGAGTGTAGACAGCAATCAGCCCCAGCATTTT

J gene: TRBJ2-2
V gene: TRBV6-4
D gene: .
clone size: .
CDR3 protein: CASSDDSSIGGELFF
CDR3 DNA: TGTGCCAGCAGTGACGACAGCTCAATTGGGGGGGAGCTGTTTTTT

J gene: TRBJ2-5
V gene: TRBV19
D gene: TRBD1
clone size: .
CDR3 protein: CASSIGTGEVQETQYF
CDR3 DNA: TGTGCCAGTAGTATCGGGACAGGGGAAGTACAAGAGACCCAGTACTTC

J gene: TRBJ1-5
V gene: TRBV28
D gene: .
clone size: few
CDR3 protein: CASSWGSNQPQHF
CDR3 DNA: TGTGCCAGCAGTTGGGGCAGCAATCAGCCCCAGCATTTT

J gene: TRBJ2-3
V gene: TRBV7-8
D gene: .
clone size: .
CDR3 protein: CASTLSGGTEYF
CDR3 DNA: TGTGCCAGCACCCTTAGTGGGGGGACAGAGTATTTT

J gene: TRBJ1-4
V gene: TRBV7-2
D gene: .
clone size: .
CDR3 protein: CASSLDPGVDEKLFF
CDR3 DNA: TGTGCCAGCAGCTTAGATCCGGGGGTCGATGAAAAACTGTTTTTT

J gene: TRBJ2-4
V gene: TRBV4-3
D gene: .
clone size: .
CDR3 protein: CASSARITSGKNIQYF
CDR3 DNA: TGCGCCAGCAGCGCTCGAATCACCTCCGGGAAAAACATTCAGTACTTC

J gene: TRBJ1-6
V gene: TRBV2
D gene: .
clone size: few
CDR3 protein: CASTGQSNSPLHF
CDR3 DNA: TGTGCCAGCACAGGACAGTCCAATTCACCCCTCCACTTT

J gene: TRBJ1-2
V gene: TRBV15
D gene: TRBD1
clone size: once
CDR3 protein: CATSRTDRGTYGYTF
CDR3 DNA: TGTGCCACCAGCAGGACGGACAGGGGGACCTATGGCTACACCTTC

J gene: TRBJ2-3
V gene: TRBV7-2
D gene: .
clone size: .
CDR3 protein: CASSPGPRGSTDTQYF
CDR3 DNA: TGTGCCAGCAGCCCAGGACCCCGCGGGAGCACAGATACGCAGTATTTT

J gene: TRBJ1-5
V gene: TRBV5-8
D gene: TRBD1
clone size: .
CDR3 protein: CASPRTGGNQPQHF
CDR3 DNA: TGTGCCAGCCCAAGGACAGGGGGAAATCAGCCCCAGCATTTT

J gene: TRBJ2-1
V gene: TRBV7-9
D gene: .
clone size: few
CDR3 protein: CASSLGLGVVGNEQFF
CDR3 DNA: TGTGCCAGCAGCTTAGGGTTGGGGGTTGTGGGGAATGAGCAGTTCTTC

J gene: TRBJ1-6
V gene: TRBV7-6
D gene: .
clone size: few
CDR3 protein: CASSLEAVYNSPLHF
CDR3 DNA: TGTGCCAGCAGCTTAGAAGCGGTATATAATTCACCCCTCCACTTT

J gene: TRBJ1-2
V gene: TRBV19
D gene: .
clone size: .
CDR3 protein: CASSMGSYYGYTF
CDR3 DNA: TGTGCCAGTAGTATGGGTAGCTACTATGGCTACACCTTC

J gene: TRBJ1-4
V gene: TRBV18
D gene: .
clone size: .
CDR3 protein: CASSLLGAWEKLFF
CDR3 DNA: TGTGCCAGCTCCCTCCTCGGGGCCTGGGAAAAACTGTTTTTT

J gene: TRBJ1-4
V gene: TRBV27
D gene: .
clone size: .
CDR3 protein: CASSLSRYNEKLFF
CDR3 DNA: TGTGCCAGCAGTTTATCACGGTATAATGAAAAACTGTTTTTT

J gene: TRBJ2-7
V gene: TRBV2
D gene: TRBD1
clone size: .
CDR3 protein: CASTRDRGHEQYF
CDR3 DNA: TGTGCCAGCACCCGGGACAGGGGTCACGAGCAGTACTTC

J gene: TRBJ2-1
V gene: TRBV5-4
D gene: TRBD2
clone size: .
CDR3 protein: CASSLWGGGANYNEQFF
CDR3 DNA: TGTGCCAGCAGCTTGTGGGGCGGGGGGGCCAACTACAATGAGCAGTTCTTC

J gene: TRBJ2-5
V gene: TRBV23-1
D gene: .
clone size: .
CDR3 protein: CASRNDRYQETQYF
CDR3 DNA: TGCGCCAGCAGGAACGACAGATACCAAGAGACCCAGTACTTC

J gene: TRBJ2-5
V gene: TRBV4-2
D gene: .
clone size: .
CDR3 protein: CASSREARGQETQYF
CDR3 DNA: TGTGCCAGCAGCCGGGAGGCCAGGGGGCAAGAGACCCAGTACTTC

J gene: TRBJ1-1
V gene: TRBV6-1
D gene: TRBD1
clone size: .
CDR3 protein: CASRQDLGQPEAFF
CDR3 DNA: TGTGCCAGCAGACAGGACCTGGGACAGCCTGAAGCTTTCTTT

J gene: TRBJ1-5
V gene: TRBV6-5
D gene: TRBD1
clone size: .
CDR3 protein: CASRLRTGNNQPQHF
CDR3 DNA: TGTGCCAGCAGACTACGGACAGGCAACAATCAGCCCCAGCATTTT

J gene: TRBJ1-1
V gene: TRBV6-5
D gene: .
clone size: .
CDR3 protein: CASTFSIGGNTEAFF
CDR3 DNA: TGTGCCAGCACCTTCTCAATAGGGGGAAACACTGAAGCTTTCTTT

J gene: TRBJ2-3
V gene: TRBV30
D gene: .
clone size: .
CDR3 protein: CAWREGQSTDTQYF
CDR3 DNA: TGTGCCTGGAGGGAGGGACAGAGCACAGATACGCAGTATTTT

J gene: TRBJ2-3
V gene: TRBV6-5
D gene: .
clone size: .
CDR3 protein: CASKGGSGATDTQYF
CDR3 DNA: TGTGCCAGCAAGGGGGGTAGCGGAGCCACAGATACGCAGTATTTT

J gene: TRBJ2-4
V gene: TRBV4-1
D gene: TRBD1
clone size: .
CDR3 protein: CASSLIGTGADIQYF
CDR3 DNA: TGCGCCAGCAGCCTCATAGGGACAGGGGCAGACATTCAGTACTTC